Described below is a single TCR beta chain sequence and its context. The antigen remains unidentified. The data are from a study of blood T cells in healthy people across ages. Points from the study as a whole: It was not known whether donors were CMV positive (a possible confounder of expanded clonotype changes).

CDR3 length: 12 residues. V lost 5 bases to trimming and J lost 3 bases, with 7 bases between them. From germline, CDR1 is DFQATT and CDR2 SNEGSKA (reference sequence). Primers used in a second PCR of about 7 to 12 cycles were a sample-barcoded 5' primer and a J-beta primer mix. Using its own MiXCR run on the 5' RACE reads, TCRdb lists one record per CDR3 protein. The repertoire includes about 1.4 million distinct CDR3 sequences, approximately 59% of them detected once, and 5.5% to 8% sits in the top ten. This chain links TRBV20-1 with TRBJ1-4; D is uncertain. Source material: blood. The clonotype was recovered from a man between 18 and 29 years old in good health. CDR3 nucleotide sequence: TGCAGTGCTGAGGTGCCTAATGAAAAACTGTTTTTT. This translates into CSAEVPNEKLFF.